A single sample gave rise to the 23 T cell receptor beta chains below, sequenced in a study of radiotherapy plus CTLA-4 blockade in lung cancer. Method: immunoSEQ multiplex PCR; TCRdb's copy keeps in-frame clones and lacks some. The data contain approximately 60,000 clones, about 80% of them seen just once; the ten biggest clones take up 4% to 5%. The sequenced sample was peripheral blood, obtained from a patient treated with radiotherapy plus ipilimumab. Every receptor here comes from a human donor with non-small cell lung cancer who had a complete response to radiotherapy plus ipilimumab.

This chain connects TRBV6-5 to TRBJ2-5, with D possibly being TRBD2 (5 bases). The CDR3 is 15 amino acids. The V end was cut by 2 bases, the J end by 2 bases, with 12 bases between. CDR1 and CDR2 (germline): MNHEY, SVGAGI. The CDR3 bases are TGTGCCAGCAGTTACGGAGGAGGTCGGCAAGAGACCCAGTACTTC. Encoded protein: CASSYGGGRQETQYF.

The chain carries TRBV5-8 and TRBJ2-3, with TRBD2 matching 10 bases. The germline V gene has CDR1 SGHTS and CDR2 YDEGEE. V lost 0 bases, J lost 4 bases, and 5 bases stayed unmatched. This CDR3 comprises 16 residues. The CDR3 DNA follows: TGTGCCAGCAGCTTGGCTGGTCTAGCGGGAGCAGATACGCAGTATTTT. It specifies CASSLAGLAGADTQYF.

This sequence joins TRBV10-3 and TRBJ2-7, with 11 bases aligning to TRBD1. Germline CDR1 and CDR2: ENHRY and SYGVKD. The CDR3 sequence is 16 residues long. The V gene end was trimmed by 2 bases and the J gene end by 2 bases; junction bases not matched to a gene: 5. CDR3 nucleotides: TGTGCCATCAGTGAGCGCGGACAGGGGGCACCCTACGAGCAGTACTTC. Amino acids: CAISERGQGAPYEQYF.

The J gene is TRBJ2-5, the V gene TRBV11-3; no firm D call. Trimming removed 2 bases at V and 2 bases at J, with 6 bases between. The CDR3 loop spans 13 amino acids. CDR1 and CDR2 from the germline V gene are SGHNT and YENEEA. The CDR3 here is CASSLLRQETQYF. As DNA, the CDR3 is TGTGCCAGCAGCTTATTAAGGCAAGAGACCCAGTACTTC. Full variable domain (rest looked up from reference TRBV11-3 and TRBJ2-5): EAGVVQSPRYKIIEKKQPVAFWCNPISGHNTLYWYLQNLGQGPELLIRYENEEAVDDSQLPKDRFSAERLKGVDSTLKIQPAELGDSAVYLCASSLLRQETQYFGPGTRLLVL.

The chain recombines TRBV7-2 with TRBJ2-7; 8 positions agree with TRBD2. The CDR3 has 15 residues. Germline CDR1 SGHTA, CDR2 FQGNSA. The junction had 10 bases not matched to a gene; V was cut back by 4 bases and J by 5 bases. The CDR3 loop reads CASSSAPAGVHEQYF. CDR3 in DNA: TGTGCCAGCAGCTCCGCCCCAGCGGGGGTACACGAGCAGTACTTC.

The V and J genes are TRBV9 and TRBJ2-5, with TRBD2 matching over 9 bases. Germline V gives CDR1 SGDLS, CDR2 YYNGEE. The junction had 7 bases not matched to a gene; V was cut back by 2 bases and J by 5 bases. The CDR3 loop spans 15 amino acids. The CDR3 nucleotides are TGTGCCAGCAGCGTTAGCGGGAGTTCTCGGGAGACCCAGTACTTC. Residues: CASSVSGSSRETQYF.

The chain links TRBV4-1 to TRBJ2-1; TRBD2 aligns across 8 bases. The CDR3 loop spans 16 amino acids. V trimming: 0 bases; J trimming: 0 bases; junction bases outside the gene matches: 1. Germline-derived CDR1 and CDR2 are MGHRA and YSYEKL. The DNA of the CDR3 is TGCGCCAGCAGCCAAGAACTAGCGGCCTCCTACAATGAGCAGTTCTTC. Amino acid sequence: CASSQELAASYNEQFF.

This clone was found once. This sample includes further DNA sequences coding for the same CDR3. The CDR3 coding sequence is TGTGCCAGCAGCCAAGTATTGGTCACTGAAGCTTTCTTT. It yields the protein CASSQVLVTEAFF. This chain joins TRBV14 and TRBJ1-1; D remains ambiguous. The germline V gene has CDR1 SGHDN and CDR2 FVKESK. Trimming cost V 1 base and J 4 bases, with 7 bases left between them. The CDR3 is made up of 13 amino acids.

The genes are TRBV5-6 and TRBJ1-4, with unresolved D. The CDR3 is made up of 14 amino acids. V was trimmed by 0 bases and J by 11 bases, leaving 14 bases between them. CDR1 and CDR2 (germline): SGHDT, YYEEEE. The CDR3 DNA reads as TGTGCCAGCAGCTTGGCGGCCGCGGGAGGGAAACTGTTTTTT. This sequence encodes CASSLAAAGGKLFF.

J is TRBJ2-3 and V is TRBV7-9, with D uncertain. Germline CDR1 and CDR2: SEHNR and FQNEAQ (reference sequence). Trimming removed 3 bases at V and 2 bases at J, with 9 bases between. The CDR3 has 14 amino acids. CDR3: CASSFIDNTDTQYF. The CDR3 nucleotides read TGTGCCAGCAGCTTCATTGATAACACAGATACGCAGTATTTT. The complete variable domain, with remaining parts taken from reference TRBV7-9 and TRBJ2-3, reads DTGVSQNPRHKITKRGQNVTFRCDPISEHNRLYWYRQTLGQGPEFLTYFQNEAQLEKSRLLSDRFSAERPKGSFSTLEIQRTEQGDSAMYLCASSFIDNTDTQYFGPGTRLTVL.

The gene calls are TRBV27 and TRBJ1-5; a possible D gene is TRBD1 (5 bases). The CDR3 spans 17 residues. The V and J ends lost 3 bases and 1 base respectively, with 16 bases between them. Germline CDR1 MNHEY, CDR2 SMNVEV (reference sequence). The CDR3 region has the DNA TGTGCCAGCAGTTTTCCCGACGGGGGAGTGAGCAATCAGCCCCAGCATTTT. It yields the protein CASSFPDGGVSNQPQHF.

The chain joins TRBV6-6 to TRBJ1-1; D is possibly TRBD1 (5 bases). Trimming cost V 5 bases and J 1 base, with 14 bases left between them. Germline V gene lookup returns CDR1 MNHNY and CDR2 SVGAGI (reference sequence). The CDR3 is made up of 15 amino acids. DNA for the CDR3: TGTGCCAGCAGTCCCCAGGGCGGAGGGAACACTGAAGCTTTCTTT. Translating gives CASSPQGGGNTEAFF.

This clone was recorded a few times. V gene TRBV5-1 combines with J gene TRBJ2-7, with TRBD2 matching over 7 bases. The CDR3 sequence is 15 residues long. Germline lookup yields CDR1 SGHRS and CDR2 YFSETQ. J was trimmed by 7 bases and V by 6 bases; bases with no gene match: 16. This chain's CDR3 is CASNPMGGSPGEQYF. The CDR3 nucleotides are TGCGCCAGCAACCCGATGGGGGGGAGCCCCGGAGAGCAGTACTTC. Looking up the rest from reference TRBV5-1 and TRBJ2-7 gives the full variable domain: KAGVTQTPRYLIKTRGQQVTLSCSPISGHRSVSWYQQTPGQGLQFLFEYFSETQRNKGNFPGRFSGRQFSNSRSEMNVSTLELGDSALYLCASNPMGGSPGEQYFGPGTRLTVT.

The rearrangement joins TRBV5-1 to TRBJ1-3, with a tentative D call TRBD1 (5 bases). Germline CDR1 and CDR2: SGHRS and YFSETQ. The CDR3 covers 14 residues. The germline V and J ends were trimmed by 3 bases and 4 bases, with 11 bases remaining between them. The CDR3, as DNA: TGCGCCAGCAGCTCGCTTCAGGGAGGAAACACCATATATTTT. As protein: CASSSLQGGNTIYF.

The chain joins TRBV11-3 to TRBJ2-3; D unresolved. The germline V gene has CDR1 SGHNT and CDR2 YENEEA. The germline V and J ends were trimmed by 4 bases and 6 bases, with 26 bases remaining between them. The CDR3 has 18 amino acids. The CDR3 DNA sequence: TGTGCCAGCAGCTCGGAGAACTCTTATACGCTCACCCCGGATACGCAGTATTTT. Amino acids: CASSSENSYTLTPDTQYF.

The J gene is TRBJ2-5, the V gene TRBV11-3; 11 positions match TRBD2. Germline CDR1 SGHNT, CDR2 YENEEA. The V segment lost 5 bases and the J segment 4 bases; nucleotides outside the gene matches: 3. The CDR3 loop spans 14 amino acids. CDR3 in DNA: TGTGCCAGCAGCCCTGGACTAGCGGGAGAGACCCAGTACTTC. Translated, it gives CASSPGLAGETQYF.

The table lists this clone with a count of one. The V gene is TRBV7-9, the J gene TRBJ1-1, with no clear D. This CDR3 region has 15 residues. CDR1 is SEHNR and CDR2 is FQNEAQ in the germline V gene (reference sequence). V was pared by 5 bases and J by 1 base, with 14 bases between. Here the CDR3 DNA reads TGTGCCAGCAGCCCCGACCGGGTCAGGAACACTGAAGCTTTCTTT. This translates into CASSPDRVRNTEAFF.

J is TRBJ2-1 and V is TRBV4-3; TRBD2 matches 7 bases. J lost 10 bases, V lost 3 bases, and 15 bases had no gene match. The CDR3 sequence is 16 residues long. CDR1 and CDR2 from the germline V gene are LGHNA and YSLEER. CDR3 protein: CASSHPPPTSSGEQFF. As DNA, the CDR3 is TGCGCCAGCAGCCACCCCCCGCCGACTAGCTCGGGGGAGCAGTTCTTC.

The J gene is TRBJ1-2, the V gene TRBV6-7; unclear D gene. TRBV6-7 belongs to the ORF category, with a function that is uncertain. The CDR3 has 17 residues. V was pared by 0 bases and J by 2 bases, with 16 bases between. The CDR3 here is CASSYSIWKPENYGYTF. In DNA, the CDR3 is TGTGCCAGCAGTTACTCGATTTGGAAACCGGAGAACTATGGCTACACCTTC.

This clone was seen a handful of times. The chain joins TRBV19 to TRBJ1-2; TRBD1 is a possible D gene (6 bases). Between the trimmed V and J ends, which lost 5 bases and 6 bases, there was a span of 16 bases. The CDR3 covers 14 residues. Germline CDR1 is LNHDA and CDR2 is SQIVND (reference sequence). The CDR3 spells CASSDTWTDHGYTF. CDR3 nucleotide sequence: TGTGCCAGTAGTGACACTTGGACAGATCATGGCTACACCTTC. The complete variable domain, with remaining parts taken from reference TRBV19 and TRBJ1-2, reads DGGITQSPKYLFRKEGQNVTLSCEQNLNHDAMYWYRQDPGQGLRLIYYSQIVNDFQKGDIAEGYSVSREKKESFPLTVTSAQKNPTAFYLCASSDTWTDHGYTFGSGTRLTVV.

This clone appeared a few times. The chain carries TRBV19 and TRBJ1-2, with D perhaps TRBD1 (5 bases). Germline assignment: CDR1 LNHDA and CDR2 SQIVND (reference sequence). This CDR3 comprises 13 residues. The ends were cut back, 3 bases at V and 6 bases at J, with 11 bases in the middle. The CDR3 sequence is CASSIERGNGYTF. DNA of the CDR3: TGTGCCAGTAGTATCGAGAGGGGAAATGGCTACACCTTC.

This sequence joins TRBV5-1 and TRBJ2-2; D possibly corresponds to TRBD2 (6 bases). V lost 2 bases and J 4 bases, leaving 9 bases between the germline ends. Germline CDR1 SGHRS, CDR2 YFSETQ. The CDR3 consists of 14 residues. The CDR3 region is CASSFGGTTGELFF. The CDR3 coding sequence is TGCGCCAGCAGCTTCGGCGGGACCACCGGGGAGCTGTTTTTT.

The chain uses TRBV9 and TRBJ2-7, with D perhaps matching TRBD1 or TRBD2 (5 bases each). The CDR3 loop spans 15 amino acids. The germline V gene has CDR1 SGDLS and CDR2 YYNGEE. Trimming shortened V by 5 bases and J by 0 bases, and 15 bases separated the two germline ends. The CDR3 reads CASRGSGLSSYEQYV. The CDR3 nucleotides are TGTGCCAGCAGGGGCTCGGGGCTGAGCTCCTACGAGCAGTACGTC.